This TCR beta chain was recorded in a study of T cells in Graves' hyperthyroidism and ophthalmopathy. Study-wide points: Ophthalmopathy was model-predicted a median approximately six months pre-onset.

Regions amplified from RNA transcripts were the TCR beta CDR3 regions. In the first-round RT-PCR of the TCR CDR3, the HTBI primer set was used. TCRdb independently ran MiXCR on the multiplex PCR reads; one entry per CDR3 protein. The data contain 350,000 or so distinct CDR3 sequences, 15% to 20% of them singletons. This CDR3 has 14 amino acids. CDR1 is SEHNR, CDR2 FQNEAQ, per germline (reference sequence). V trimming: 6 bases; J trimming: 0 bases; junction bases outside the gene matches: 5. This clonotype was seen at least ten times. As yet, its antigen is unknown. The specimen was blood. The origin of this receptor is a woman aged 40-49 years with Graves' ophthalmopathy. The chain carries TRBV7-9 and TRBJ2-7, with 7 positions matching TRBD2. CDR3 loop: CASRPSGASYEQYF. DNA of the CDR3: TGTGCCAGCAGACCGAGCGGGGCCTCCTACGAGCAGTACTTC.